These T cell receptor beta chains were read from a single sample in a study of CD8 T cells in Susac syndrome. TCRdb re-derived calls from the immunoSEQ multiplex PCR reads in MiXCR, one entry per CDR3 protein. The data contain roughly 200,000 distinct CDR3 sequences, more than 90% of them singletons. The sequenced sample consisted of CD4+ T cells from PBMCs. The receptors stem from a human donor with multiple sclerosis. Both conserved end residues are part of each CDR3. The D gene is left open where the match is weak. The size field is filled for only some rows; it gives once, few, many or a size class.

J gene,clone size,D gene,V gene,CDR3 DNA,CDR3 protein
TRBJ2-5,.,.,TRBV20-1,TGCAGTGCTGGAAAACTAGGGACGGGACAAGAGACCCAGTACTTC,CSAGKLGTGQETQYF
TRBJ2-1,.,.,TRBV30,TGTGCCTGGAGCCCCACTTTGGACTATAAGTTCTTC,CAWSPTLDYKFF
TRBJ2-5,.,.,TRBV20-1,TGCAGTGCTAGACGGTTCGGAGGGGGCCAAGAGACCCAGTACTTC,CSARRFGGGQETQYF
TRBJ1-4,.,.,TRBV7-2,TGTGCCAGCAGCTTAACGGTGGGCGAAAAACTGTTTTTT,CASSLTVGEKLFF
TRBJ2-3,.,.,TRBV10-3,TGTGCCACCTCTCAACAGCCAGATACGCAGTATTTT,CATSQQPDTQYF
TRBJ2-7,.,TRBD1,TRBV9,TGTGCCAGCAGCGAGTTCAGGACAGGGGGCGCCGACGAGCAGTACTTC,CASSEFRTGGADEQYF
TRBJ2-1,.,.,TRBV3-1,TGTGCCAGCAGCCAATCCCATGAGCAGTTCTTC,CASSQSHEQFF
TRBJ2-3,once,TRBD2,TRBV4-1,TGCGCCAGCAGCTTCGAGAGACTAGCGGGGGGCCTCGATACGCAGTATTTT,CASSFERLAGGLDTQYF
TRBJ2-3,.,TRBD2,TRBV9,TGTGCCAGCAGTTCCGGGACTAGCGGGGGTTACACAGATACGCAGTATTTT,CASSSGTSGGYTDTQYF
TRBJ2-1,.,.,TRBV9,TGTGCCAGCAGCGTATCCCGAAGAGCCGGGCTAGAGCAGTTCTTC,CASSVSRRAGLEQFF
TRBJ2-1,.,.,TRBV6-2/TRBV6-3,TGTGCCAGCCGTTCCAACAATGAGCAGTTCTTC,CASRSNNEQFF
TRBJ2-7,once,TRBD2,TRBV2,TGTGCCAGCAGGACTAGCGGGGGGGCGGACTCCTACGAGCAGTACTTC,CASRTSGGADSYEQYF